This TCR beta chain was identified during a study of T-cell memory formation after mild COVID-19. Unmatched junction bases numbered 6, after V lost 10 bases and J lost 2 bases. The CDR3 contains 13 residues. TCRdb re-analysed the 5' RACE reads in MiXCR, keeping a single row per CDR3 protein. The top ten hold about 13% of the sample, which has hundreds of thousands of distinct CDR3 sequences, around 30% seen once. In regard to this clonotype: Its antigen is not known.

Study-wide results and caveats: The authors did not confirm SARS-CoV-2 specificity of second-wave clones peaking day 37. Day 15 to 85 contractors were CD4/CD8 balanced; later expanders leaned CD4+.

The sequence was collected from an adult woman who had mild COVID-19 (a few samples of this study predate the infection). Cell type and time point are not known. The rearrangement joins TRBV12-3 or TRBV12-4 to TRBJ2-5, with 8 bases identical to TRBD2. The sample taken for sequencing was PBMCs or a T cell subset sorted from them (not recorded which). CDR3 sequence: CATSAGAQETQYF. The CDR3 DNA is TGTGCCACCTCAGCGGGGGCACAAGAGACCCAGTACTTC.